This TCR beta chain comes out of a study of molecular identifiers for immune sequencing clone quantification. Germline V gene data show CDR1 as LGHNA and CDR2 as YSLEER. V shed 0 bases, J shed 5 bases, and the junction held 3 bases outside the gene matches. The CDR3 length is 14 residues. With regard to this clonotype: The target antigen is unknown.

Preparation of the bulk TCR libraries relied on previously described methods and listed TCR primers. TCRdb processed the PCR reads anew with MiXCR; each CDR3 protein has one entry. The table has hundreds of thousands of distinct CDR3 sequences, roughly 25% seen once. Libraries for naive CD8 T cells, which were made from roughly 18,000 to 920,000 sorted cells, drew on 10%, 30% or 50% of the RNA. Study results and limitations: Jurkat TCR RNA spiked in from one cell (amid some 1.1 million naive cells) was reportedly detectable. Because of identical TCR molecules sharing a barcode, sizes of highly expanded clones could be underestimated.

Material for sequencing was naive CD8+ T cells from blood, with Jurkat cell RNA spiked in. The subset: FACS-sorted CD8+CD4-CCR7+CD45RA+ naive T cells. This clonotype was obtained from a human donor in good health. Some libraries in this study had Jurkat cell RNA spiked in. The J gene is TRBJ1-2, the V gene TRBV4-3, with 7 bases fitting TRBD1. For the CDR3, the DNA is TGCGCCAGCAGCCAAGACCGGGACAGATATGGCTACACCTTC. Its protein is CASSQDRDRYGYTF.